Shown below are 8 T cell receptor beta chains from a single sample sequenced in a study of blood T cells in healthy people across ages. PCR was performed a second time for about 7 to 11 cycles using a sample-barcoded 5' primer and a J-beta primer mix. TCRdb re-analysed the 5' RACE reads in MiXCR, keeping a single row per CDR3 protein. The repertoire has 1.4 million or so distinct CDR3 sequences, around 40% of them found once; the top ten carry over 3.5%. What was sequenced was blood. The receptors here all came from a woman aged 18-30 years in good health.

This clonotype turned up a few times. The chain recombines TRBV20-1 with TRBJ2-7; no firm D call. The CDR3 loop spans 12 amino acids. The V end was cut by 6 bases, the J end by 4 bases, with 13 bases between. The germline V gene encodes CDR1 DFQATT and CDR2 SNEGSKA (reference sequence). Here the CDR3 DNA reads TGCAGTGCCACCTCATGGGTGTACGAGCAGTACTTC. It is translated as CSATSWVYEQYF.

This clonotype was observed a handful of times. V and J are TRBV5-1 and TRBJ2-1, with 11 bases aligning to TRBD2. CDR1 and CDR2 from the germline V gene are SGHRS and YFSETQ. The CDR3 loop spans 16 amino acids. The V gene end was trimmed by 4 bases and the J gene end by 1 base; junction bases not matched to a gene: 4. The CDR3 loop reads CASSGGTSGSYNEQFF. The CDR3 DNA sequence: TGCGCCAGCAGCGGGGGGACTAGCGGATCCTACAATGAGCAGTTCTTC.

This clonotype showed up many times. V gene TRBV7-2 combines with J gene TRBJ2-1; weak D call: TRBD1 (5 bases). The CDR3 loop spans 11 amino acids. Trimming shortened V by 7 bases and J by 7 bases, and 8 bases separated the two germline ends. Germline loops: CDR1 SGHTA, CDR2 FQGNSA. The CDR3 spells CASNQGNEQFF. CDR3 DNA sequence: TGTGCCAGCAACCAGGGAAATGAGCAGTTCTTC.

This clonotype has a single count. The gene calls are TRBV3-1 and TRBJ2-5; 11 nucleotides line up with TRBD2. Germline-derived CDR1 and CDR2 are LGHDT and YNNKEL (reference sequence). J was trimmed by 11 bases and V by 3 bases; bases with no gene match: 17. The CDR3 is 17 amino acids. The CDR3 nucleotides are TGTGCCAGCAGCCAGCGTGTAGCGGGAGGGTTGGTGGATGAGCAGTACTTC. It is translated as CASSQRVAGGLVDEQYF.

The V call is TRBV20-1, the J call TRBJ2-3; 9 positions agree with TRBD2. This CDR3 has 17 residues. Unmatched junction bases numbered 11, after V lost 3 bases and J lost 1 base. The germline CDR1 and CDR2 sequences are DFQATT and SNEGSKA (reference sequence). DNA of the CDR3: TGCAGTGCTAGTGTCTTGGCTAGCGGGACCTGCACAGATACGCAGTATTTT. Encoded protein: CSASVLASGTCTDTQYF.

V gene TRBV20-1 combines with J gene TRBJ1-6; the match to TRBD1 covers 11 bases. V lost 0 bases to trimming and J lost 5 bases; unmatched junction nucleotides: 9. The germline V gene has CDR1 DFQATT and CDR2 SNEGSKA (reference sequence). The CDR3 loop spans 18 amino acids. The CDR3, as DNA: TGCAGTGCTAGAGATCTTAGGACAGGGGGCATCGATAATTCACCCCTCCACTTT. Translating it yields CSARDLRTGGIDNSPLHF.

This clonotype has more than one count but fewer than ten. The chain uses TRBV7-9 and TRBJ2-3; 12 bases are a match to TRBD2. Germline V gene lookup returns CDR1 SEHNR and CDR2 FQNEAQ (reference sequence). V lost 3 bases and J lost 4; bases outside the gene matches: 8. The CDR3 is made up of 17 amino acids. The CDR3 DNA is TGTGCCAGCAGCTTGATAAGACTAGCGGGAGTCCCAGATACGCAGTATTTT. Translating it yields CASSLIRLAGVPDTQYF.

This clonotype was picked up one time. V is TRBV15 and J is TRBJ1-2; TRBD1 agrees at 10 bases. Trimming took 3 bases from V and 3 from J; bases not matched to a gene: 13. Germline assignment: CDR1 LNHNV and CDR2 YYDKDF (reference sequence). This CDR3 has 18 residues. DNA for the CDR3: TGTGCCACCAGCAGCCTCCCGGGACAGGGGCAGGTTTACTATGGCTACACCTTC. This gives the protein CATSSLPGQGQVYYGYTF.